The sequence of this T cell receptor (beta chain) was determined in a study of spatial heterogeneity in lung cancer. The time point is: sample taken at primary tumor resection. TCRdb ran MiXCR on the 5' RACE reads and lists one entry per CDR3 protein. This table holds about 27,000 distinct CDR3 sequences, around 6.9% found once. This clonotype appeared many times. Antigen: not known. Study results and limitations: Counts of expanded intratumoral alpha and beta TCRs tracked tumor mutation counts.

The input for sequencing was lung tumor tissue, taken at surgery. This clonotype was obtained from a male donor with early-stage non-small cell lung cancer.

CDR3 bases: TGTGCCAGCAGCACCCCGGGGGGGGTAGGCACAGATACGCAGTATTTT. Translated: CASSTPGGVGTDTQYF. The rearrangement joins TRBV11-2 to TRBJ2-3; 8 bases agree with TRBD2. Germline loops: CDR1 SGHAT, CDR2 FQNNGV. CDR3 size: 16 residues. Losses at the gene ends were 5 bases for V and 1 base for J; bases not matched to a gene: 8.